This T cell receptor (beta chain) came from a study of blood T cell repertoires in COVID-19. Study summary: T cells, B-cell-depleted T cells, or PBMCs provided the cDNA or gDNA that served as material.

As originally analysed: It was from reference gene primer amplification that nucleated cell counts were estimated. This table comes from immunoSEQ multiplex PCR, and its TCRdb copy is limited to in-frame clones, with some not included. The V and J calls and clone size are taken from that table; D and trimming were inferred from the DNA. The sample carries some 45,000 clones, about four fifths recorded once. The junction had 11 bases not matched to a gene; V was cut back by 0 bases and J by 0 bases. This CDR3 has 20 amino acids. Sequencing used peripheral blood. The TCR was taken from an older woman with acute or convalescent COVID-19. The V gene is TRBV23-1, the J gene TRBJ1-1, with 12 bases aligning to TRBD1. TRBV23-1 is labeled an ORF, and its function is uncertain. CDR3 in DNA: TGCGCCAGCAGTCAATCAGGGACAGGGGGCGATCGGGAAGTGAACACTGAAGCTTTCTTT. This translates into CASSQSGTGGDREVNTEAFF.